The rows below give T cell receptor beta chains drawn from one sample of a study of human T cells and chemical hapten exposure. TCRdb reprocessed the RACE reads via MiXCR and lists one record per CDR3 protein. The sample lists approximately 57,000 distinct CDR3 sequences; about 9% were seen once. The source material was whole blood, sampled in connection with sensitization to the hapten diphenylcyclopropenone (DPC). Every receptor here comes from a woman aged 35 to 49 with alopecia areata. Some clones in this sample may be carry-over from other donors' samples. CDR3s include the opening cysteine and the closing phenylalanine or tryptophan. A D gene is named only where the DNA matches it firmly. The size entry is marked missing in some rows and otherwise reads once, few, many or a size class.

clone size	V gene	D gene	J gene	CDR3 DNA	CDR3 protein
many	TRBV20-1	NA	TRBJ1-6	TGCAGCGCCGAGGGGTCCTATAATTCACCCCTCCACTTT	CSAEGSYNSPLHF
NA	TRBV20-1	NA	TRBJ1-1	TGCAGTGCTCGTAGGCGTGGCCTCTCCATGAACACTGAAGCTTTCTTT	CSARRRGLSMNTEAFF
many	TRBV2	NA	TRBJ1-5	TGTGCCAGCAGTGACATGGGTTCAAATCAGCCCCAGCATTTT	CASSDMGSNQPQHF
many	TRBV6-6	NA	TRBJ2-6	TGTGCCAGCATCCCTTTTCCGGGGTCTGGGGCCAACGTCCTGACTTTC	CASIPFPGSGANVLTF
NA	TRBV2	TRBD2	TRBJ2-3	TGTGCCGCCGGGACTAGCGTTCCAGATACGCAGTATTTT	CAAGTSVPDTQYF
few	TRBV4-1	NA	TRBJ2-5	TGCGCCAGCAGCCAAACTGCGGGAGAGACCCAGTACTTC	CASSQTAGETQYF
NA	TRBV6-5	TRBD1	TRBJ1-1	TGTGCCAGCAGTTACTGGGGGGACAGGTCGAACACTGAAGCTTTCTTT	CASSYWGDRSNTEAFF
few	TRBV5-1	NA	TRBJ2-7	TGCGCCAGCAGCTTGGTTATAGGGGGCGAGCAGTACTTC	CASSLVIGGEQYF
many	TRBV4-1	NA	TRBJ2-1	TGCGCCAGCAGCTCGGGGGCGAACCGGGGCAATGAGCAGTTCTTC	CASSSGANRGNEQFF
many	TRBV7-9	NA	TRBJ1-5	TGTGCCAGCAGTCCAGGATTTCAAAGCAATCAGCCCCAGCATTTT	CASSPGFQSNQPQHF